This is a list of T cell receptor beta chains from one sample in a study of blood T cell repertoires in COVID-19. Method: immunoSEQ multiplex PCR; TCRdb's copy keeps in-frame clones and lacks some. The sample has about 300,000 clones, more than 75% seen once; the top ten hold 1.5% to 2%. Sequenced sample: peripheral blood. These receptors were obtained from a woman between 50 and 59 years old with acute or convalescent COVID-19. Both conserved end residues are trimmed from each CDR3.

j_call v_call cdr3_aa
TRBJ1-2 TRBV10-3 ATASTGESGYGYT
TRBJ2-2 TRBV6-5 ASSPRYAGELF
TRBJ1-5 TRBV28 ASSLYRGSYSNQPQH
TRBJ2-7 TRBV10-3 AISEWEGSRYEQY
TRBJ1-4 TRBV7-2 ASSLWTGSNEKLF
TRBJ2-7 TRBV7-2 ASSLAYFEQY
TRBJ2-1 TRBV27 ASSLKAGGLYNEQF
TRBJ1-2 TRBV27 ASSPRDRDGYT
TRBJ1-5 TRBV3-1/TRBV3-2 ASSQWGGNQPQH
TRBJ1-5 TRBV28 ASSSTDRSYSNQPQH
TRBJ2-3 TRBV27 ASSPLSGFSTDTQY
TRBJ1-5 TRBV11-2 ASSSRGSNQPQH
TRBJ2-3 TRBV5-6 ASSFGGGMGTDTQY
TRBJ1-1 TRBV7-2 ASSHQGGDTEAF
TRBJ2-5 TRBV14 ASSQDPSPQY
TRBJ2-7 TRBV7-2 ASSGTGTYEQY
TRBJ2-1 TRBV7-6 ASMSGVGTYNEQF
TRBJ2-1 TRBV6-4 ASSDSGLAGVGEQF
TRBJ2-7 TRBV15 ATSRDLDSTYEQY
TRBJ2-5 TRBV19 ASPTSPQETQY
TRBJ2-1 TRBV30 AWGTSVVNEQF
TRBJ2-2 TRBV7-7 ASSTRTGGPTGELF
TRBJ1-2 TRBV7-9 ASSLTGGAGNYGYT
TRBJ1-1 TRBV18 ASSPPQREAF
TRBJ2-7 TRBV27 ASTNPGSPRAEQY